The entry that follows covers one TCR beta chain sequence. The data stem from a study of blood T cell repertoires in COVID-19. V was clipped by 3 bases and J by 3 bases, with 16 bases between them. The CDR3 has 15 residues. Per germline, CDR1 SGDLS and CDR2 YYNGEE. TCRdb's copy holds only in-frame clones and misses some; the assay was immunoSEQ multiplex PCR. The sample lists some 300,000 clones; around 92% were seen once. The receptor was derived from a woman under 40 who had recovered from COVID-19. This chain joins TRBV9 and TRBJ2-7; a possible D gene is TRBD2 (5 bases). The sample was PBMCs or T cells enriched from blood (not recorded which). CDR3 region: CASSAGIGSGYEQYF. The DNA for the CDR3 is TGTGCCAGCAGCGCGGGGATCGGATCCGGCTACGAGCAGTACTTC.